This TCR beta chain was obtained from a study of type 1 and type 2 diabetes patients. Genomic DNA was the PCR template. Multiplex PCR with 30 forward and 13 reverse primers amplified the TCR beta CDR3. TCRdb fed the multiplex PCR reads into MiXCR, producing one record per CDR3 protein. This table has more than 250,000 distinct CDR3 sequences, 45% to 60% appearing once. The length of the CDR3 is 14 residues. Trimming stripped 3 bases from V and 6 bases from J, with 12 bases between. The chain carries TRBV12-3 or TRBV12-4 and TRBJ2-1; tentatively, D is TRBD2 (5 bases). Sequencing was performed on peripheral blood mononuclear cells (PBMCs). This TCR came from a man between 18 and 29 years old with type 2 diabetes. CDR3: CASSFPLASNEQFF. In nucleotides, the CDR3 is TGTGCCAGCAGTTTTCCCCTAGCTAGCAATGAGCAGTTCTTC.